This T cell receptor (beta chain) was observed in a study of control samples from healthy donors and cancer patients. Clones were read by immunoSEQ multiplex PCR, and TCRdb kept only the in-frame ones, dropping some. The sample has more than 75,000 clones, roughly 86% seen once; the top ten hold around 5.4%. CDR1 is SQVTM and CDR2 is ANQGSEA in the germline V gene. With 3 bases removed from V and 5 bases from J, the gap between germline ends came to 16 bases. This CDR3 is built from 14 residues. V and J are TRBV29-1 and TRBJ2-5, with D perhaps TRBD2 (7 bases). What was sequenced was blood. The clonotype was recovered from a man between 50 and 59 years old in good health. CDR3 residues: CSVDGGQMGETQYF. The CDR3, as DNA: TGCAGCGTTGACGGGGGGCAAATGGGGGAGACCCAGTACTTC.